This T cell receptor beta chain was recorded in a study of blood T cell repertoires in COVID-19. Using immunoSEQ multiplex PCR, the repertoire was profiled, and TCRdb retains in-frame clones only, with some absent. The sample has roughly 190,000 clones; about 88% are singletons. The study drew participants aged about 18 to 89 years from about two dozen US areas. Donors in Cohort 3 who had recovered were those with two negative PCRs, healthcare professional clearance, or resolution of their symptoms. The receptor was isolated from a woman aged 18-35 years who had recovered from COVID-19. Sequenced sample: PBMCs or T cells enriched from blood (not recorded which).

The CDR3 is CASSEALQGAEAFF. The CDR3 coding sequence is TGTGCCAGCAGTGAAGCACTCCAGGGTGCTGAAGCTTTCTTT. The chain joins TRBV2 to TRBJ1-1, with D possibly being TRBD1 (5 bases). This CDR3 has 14 residues. Germline V gene sequence: CDR1 SNHLY, CDR2 FYNNEI. V gave up 0 bases and J gave up 6 bases, with 11 bases separating them.